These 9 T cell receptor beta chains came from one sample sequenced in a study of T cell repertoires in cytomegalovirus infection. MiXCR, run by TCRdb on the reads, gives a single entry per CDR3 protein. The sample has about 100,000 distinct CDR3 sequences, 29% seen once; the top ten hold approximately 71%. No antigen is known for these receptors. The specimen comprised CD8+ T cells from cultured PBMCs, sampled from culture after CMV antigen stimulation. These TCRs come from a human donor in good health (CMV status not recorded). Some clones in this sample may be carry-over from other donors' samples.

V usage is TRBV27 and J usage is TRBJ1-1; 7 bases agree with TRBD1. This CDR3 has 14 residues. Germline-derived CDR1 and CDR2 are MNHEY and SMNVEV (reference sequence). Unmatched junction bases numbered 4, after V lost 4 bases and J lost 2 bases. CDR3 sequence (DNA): TGTGCCAGCAGTTCGACAGGGCCTAACACTGAAGCTTTCTTT. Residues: CASSSTGPNTEAFF.

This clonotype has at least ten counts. The CDR3 loop reads CASSDSSGYNEQFF. Here the CDR3 DNA reads TGTGCCAGCAGTGATTCCAGCGGATACAATGAGCAGTTCTTC. This chain links TRBV6-1 with TRBJ2-1, with a possible D match to TRBD2 (5 bases). The CDR3 covers 14 residues. Germline CDR1 MNHNS, CDR2 SASEGT. V was trimmed by 3 bases and J by 4 bases, leaving 10 bases between them.

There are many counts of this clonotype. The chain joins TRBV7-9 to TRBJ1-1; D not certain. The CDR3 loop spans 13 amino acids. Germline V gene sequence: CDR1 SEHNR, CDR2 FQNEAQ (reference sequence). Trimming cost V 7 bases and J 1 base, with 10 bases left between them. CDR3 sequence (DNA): TGTGCCAGCACCGTTCCCGGGAACACTGAAGCTTTCTTT. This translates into CASTVPGNTEAFF. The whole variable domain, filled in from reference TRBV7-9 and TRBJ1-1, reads DTGVSQNPRHKITKRGQNVTFRCDPISEHNRLYWYRQTLGQGPEFLTYFQNEAQLEKSRLLSDRFSAERPKGSFSTLEIQRTEQGDSAMYLCASTVPGNTEAFFGQGTRLTVV.

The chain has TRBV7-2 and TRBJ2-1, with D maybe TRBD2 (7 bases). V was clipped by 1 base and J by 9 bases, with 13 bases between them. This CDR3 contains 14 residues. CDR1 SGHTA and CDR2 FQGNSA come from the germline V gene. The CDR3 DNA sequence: TGTGCCAGCAGCTTAGGGGGGGGGGCGGCTGAGCAGTTCTTC. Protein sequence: CASSLGGGAAEQFF. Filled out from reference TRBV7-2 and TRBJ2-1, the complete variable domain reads GAGVSQSPSNKVTEKGKDVELRCDPISGHTALYWYRQSLGQGLEFLIYFQGNSAPDKSGLPSDRFSAERTGGSVSTLTIQRTQQEDSAVYLCASSLGGGAAEQFFGPGTRLTVL.

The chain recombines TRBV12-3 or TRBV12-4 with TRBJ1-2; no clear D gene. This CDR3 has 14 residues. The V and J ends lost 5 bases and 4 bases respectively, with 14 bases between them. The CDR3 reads CASSRPEDRYGYTF. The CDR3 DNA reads TGTGCCAGCAGTCGACCCGAGGACCGCTATGGCTACACCTTC.

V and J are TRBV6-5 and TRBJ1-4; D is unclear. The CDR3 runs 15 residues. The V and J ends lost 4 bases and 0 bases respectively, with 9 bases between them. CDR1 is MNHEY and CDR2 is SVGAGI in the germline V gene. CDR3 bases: TGTGCCAGCAGTTCCTTCCTGGCAACTAATGAAAAACTGTTTTTT. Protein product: CASSSFLATNEKLFF.

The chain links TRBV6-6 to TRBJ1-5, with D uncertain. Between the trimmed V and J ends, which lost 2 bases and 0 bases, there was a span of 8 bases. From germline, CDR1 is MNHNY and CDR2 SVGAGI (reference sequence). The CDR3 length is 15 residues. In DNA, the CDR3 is TGTGCCAGCAGTTACGACTGGGATAGCAATCAGCCCCAGCATTTT. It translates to CASSYDWDSNQPQHF.

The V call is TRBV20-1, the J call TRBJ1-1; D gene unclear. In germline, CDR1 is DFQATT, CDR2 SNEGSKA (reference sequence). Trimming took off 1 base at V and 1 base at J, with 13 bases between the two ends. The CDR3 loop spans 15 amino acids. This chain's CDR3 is CSARVRGRSNTEAFF. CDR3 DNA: TGCAGTGCTAGAGTCCGGGGAAGGTCGAACACTGAAGCTTTCTTT.

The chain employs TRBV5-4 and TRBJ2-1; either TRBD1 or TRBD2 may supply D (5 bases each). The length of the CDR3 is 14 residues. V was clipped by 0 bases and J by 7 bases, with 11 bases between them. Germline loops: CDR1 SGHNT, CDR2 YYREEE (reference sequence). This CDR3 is CASSLGDPLNEQFF. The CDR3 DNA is TGTGCCAGCAGCTTGGGGGACCCCCTGAATGAGCAGTTCTTC.